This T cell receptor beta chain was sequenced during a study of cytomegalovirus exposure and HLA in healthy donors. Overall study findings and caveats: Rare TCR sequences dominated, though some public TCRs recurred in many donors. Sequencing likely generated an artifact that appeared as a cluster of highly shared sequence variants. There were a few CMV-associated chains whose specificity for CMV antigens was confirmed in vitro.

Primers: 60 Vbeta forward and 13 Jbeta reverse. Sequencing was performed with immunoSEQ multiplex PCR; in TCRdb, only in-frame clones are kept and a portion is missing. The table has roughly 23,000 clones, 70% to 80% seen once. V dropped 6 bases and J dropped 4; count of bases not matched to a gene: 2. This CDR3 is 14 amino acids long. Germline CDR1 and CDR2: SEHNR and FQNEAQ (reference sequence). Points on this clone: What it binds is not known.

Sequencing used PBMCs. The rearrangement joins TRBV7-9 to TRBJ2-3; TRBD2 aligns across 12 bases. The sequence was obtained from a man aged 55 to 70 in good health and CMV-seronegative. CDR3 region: CASSSSGGADTQYF. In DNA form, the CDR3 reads TGTGCCAGCAGTTCTAGCGGGGGGGCAGATACGCAGTATTTT.